Reported below is one TCR beta chain. These data are taken from a study of T cells in Graves' hyperthyroidism and ophthalmopathy. The CDR3 covers 15 residues. CDR1 is SGHDN, CDR2 FVKESK, per germline. Trimming shortened V by 1 base and J by 5 bases, and 14 bases separated the two germline ends. RNA transcripts yielded amplified TCR beta CDR3 regions. Initially, a first-round RT-PCR of the TCR CDR3 employed the HTBI primer set. TCRdb analysed the multiplex PCR reads with MiXCR anew, one entry per CDR3 protein. The sample lists 560,000 or so distinct CDR3 sequences, about half occurring once. Orbital computed tomography, thyroid ultrasound, serum thyroxine and TRAb, and clinical symptoms together informed the diagnoses.

The TCR sequence derives from a woman aged 18 to 35 with Graves' hyperthyroidism. The specimen sequenced was peripheral blood or thyroid tissue (not recorded which). The chain has TRBV14 and TRBJ2-5, with a tentative D call TRBD1 (7 bases). The chain's CDR3 is CASSQGRGRRETQYF. The CDR3 bases are TGTGCCAGCAGCCAAGGGAGGGGGCGACGGGAGACCCAGTACTTC.